The subject of this entry is one TCR beta chain. The antigen remains undetermined. The data stem from a study of breast tumors, draining lymph nodes, adjacent tissues. MiXCR, run by TCRdb on the multiplex PCR reads, gives a single entry per CDR3 protein. The table includes around 230,000 distinct CDR3 sequences, roughly 30% detected once. Study-wide results and limits: Findings are consistent with lymph node origin and intratumoral expansion of most tumor T cells. Tumors had less TCR diversity than lymph nodes, more than nontumor tissue.

Breast cancer patients provided tissue from their axillary draining lymph nodes. Germline CDR1 SNHLY, CDR2 FYNNEI. The junction had 2 bases not matched to a gene; V was cut back by 3 bases and J by 0 bases. This CDR3 comprises 14 residues. Specimen: axillary lymph node tissue. This TCR was recovered from a female donor with breast cancer. Some clones in this sample may be carry-over from other donors' samples. This rearrangement joins TRBV2 to TRBJ2-7; 7 bases match TRBD1. CDR3 nucleotides: TGTGCCAGCAGTGACAGGGGGTTCTCCTACGAGCAGTACTTC. Residues: CASSDRGFSYEQYF.